Sequencing of this T cell receptor beta chain was carried out in a study of T cell responses to AZD1222 COVID-19 vaccine. Findings of the study overall: Spike regions recognized by vaccine-associated CD4 TCRs spanned the protein, led by 160-218 and 743-854. Baseline seropositivity occurred in only six AZD1222 recipients.

The table came from immunoSEQ multiplex PCR; TCRdb's copy has only in-frame clones and leaves some out. The sample carries 40,000 to 55,000 clones, over 85% recorded once. Turning to this clone: Its antigen is as yet unknown.

Material: peripheral blood, obtained 28 days after the second AZD1222 dose. The sequence was obtained from an adult who received the AZD1222 COVID-19 vaccine.

This CDR3 is CATGTGSYEQYF. CDR3 nucleotides: TGTGCCACGGGGACAGGATCCTACGAGCAGTACTTC. The genes are TRBV19 and TRBJ2-7; 8 bases match TRBD1. This CDR3 region has 12 residues. J was trimmed by 1 base and V by 10 bases; bases with no gene match: 3. Germline CDR1 and CDR2: LNHDA and SQIVND (reference sequence).